Each of the 19 T cell receptor beta chains below was sequenced from the same sample in a study of blood T cells in healthy people across ages. Combining a sample-barcoded 5' primer with a J-beta primer mix, a second PCR ran for roughly 6 to 11 cycles. TCRdb called the 5' RACE reads again in MiXCR, with one record for every CDR3 protein. The table lists some 880,000 distinct CDR3 sequences, about 36% of them singletons. Sample: blood. Receptors originate from a man aged 18 to 35 in good health.

The gene calls are TRBV29-1 and TRBJ2-5; no definite D call. This CDR3 is 12 amino acids long. Germline V gene lookup returns CDR1 SQVTM and CDR2 ANQGSEA. V lost 4 bases and J lost 4, with 10 bases in between. This chain's CDR3 is CSVVQERETQYF. The CDR3 DNA follows: TGCAGCGTTGTCCAGGAGCGAGAGACCCAGTACTTC.

The chain combines TRBV20-1 with TRBJ2-1, with TRBD2 matching 8 bases. Losses at the gene ends were 3 bases for V and 7 bases for J; bases not matched to a gene: 11. CDR1 is DFQATT and CDR2 is SNEGSKA in the germline V gene (reference sequence). The CDR3 extends over 15 amino acids. The CDR3 DNA sequence: TGCAGTGCTAGGCTGCCCGGGGGGGCCGAGAATGAGCAGTTCTTC. Translated: CSARLPGGAENEQFF.

V gene TRBV9 combines with J gene TRBJ1-2, with TRBD1 as a possible D gene (5 bases). Germline V CDR1 and CDR2: SGDLS, YYNGEE. V was pared by 4 bases and J by 1 base, with 17 bases between. This CDR3 has 16 amino acids. The CDR3 sequence is CASSPFGDSHNYGYTF. CDR3 in DNA: TGTGCCAGCAGCCCTTTTGGAGACAGTCATAACTATGGCTACACCTTC.

This clonotype has just a few counts. The chain uses TRBV11-2 and TRBJ1-2, with no clear D. This CDR3 region has 13 residues. Germline V gene data show CDR1 as SGHAT and CDR2 as FQNNGV. The V gene lost 5 bases and the J gene lost 7 bases, with 14 bases spanning the gap. CDR3 amino acids: CASSGGTGGGYTF. The CDR3 DNA sequence: TGTGCCAGCAGCGGAGGTACGGGAGGTGGCTACACCTTC.

The J gene is TRBJ2-3, the V gene TRBV29-1; D may be TRBD1 (5 bases). Per germline, CDR1 SQVTM and CDR2 ANQGSEA. This CDR3 contains 15 residues. The ends were cut back, 5 bases at V and 0 bases at J, with 15 bases in the middle. This CDR3 is CSVHHSDTSTDTQYF. The CDR3 region has the DNA TGCAGCGTTCATCATTCGGACACTAGCACAGATACGCAGTATTTT.

J is TRBJ1-5 and V is TRBV12-3 or TRBV12-4; D is possibly TRBD1 (5 bases). The V and J ends lost 5 bases and 7 bases respectively, with 15 bases between them. The CDR3 is made up of 14 amino acids. For the CDR3, the DNA is TGTGCCAGCAGTGGGGGGGGGGTAGTACAGCCCCAGCATTTT. This encodes CASSGGGVVQPQHF.

The chain has TRBV4-1 and TRBJ2-1; 7 bases line up with TRBD2. J gave up 0 bases and V 2 bases, and 4 bases lay outside the gene matches. The CDR3 extends over 16 amino acids. Germline V gives CDR1 MGHRA, CDR2 YSYEKL. The CDR3 DNA is TGCGCCAGCAGCCAATCGACGGGAGGCTCCTACAATGAGCAGTTCTTC. It yields the protein CASSQSTGGSYNEQFF.

This clonotype showed up many times. Here the CDR3 reads CASVTDLQFF. The CDR3 nucleotides read TGTGCCAGCGTGACGGACTTGCAGTTCTTC. The chain recombines TRBV2 with TRBJ2-1, with D perhaps matching TRBD2 (5 bases). The CDR3 covers 10 residues. CDR1 and CDR2 from the germline V gene are SNHLY and FYNNEI. V dropped 8 bases and J dropped 12 bases, with 11 bases sitting between them.

This chain joins TRBV18 and TRBJ2-5; 7 nucleotides line up with TRBD1. The CDR3 runs to 14 residues. Germline V gene lookup returns CDR1 KGHSH and CDR2 LQKENI. V trimming: 3 bases; J trimming: 4 bases; junction bases outside the gene matches: 5. CDR3 sequence reads: CASSPDRAGETQYF. The CDR3 nucleotides are TGTGCCAGCTCACCCGACAGGGCCGGAGAGACCCAGTACTTC.

This clonotype was detected ten times or more. This rearrangement joins TRBV4-3 to TRBJ2-1; 13 nucleotides align to TRBD2. Germline loops: CDR1 LGHNA, CDR2 YSLEER. CDR3 length: 14 amino acids. V shed 4 bases and J 8 bases; nucleotides not matched to a gene: 2. Written as DNA, the CDR3 is TGCGCCAGCAGCCGACTAGCGGGGGGCGATGAGCAGTTCTTC. The encoded protein is CASSRLAGGDEQFF.

The sample holds a few counts of this clonotype. The V and J genes are TRBV7-3 and TRBJ2-3; possibly TRBD1 for D (5 bases). The V gene's germline CDR1 is SGHTA and CDR2 FQGTGA. CDR3 length: 15 amino acids. Trimming cost V 1 base and J 3 bases, with 11 bases left between them. The DNA for the CDR3 is TGTGCCAGCAGCTTAAATCAGGGTGCGACAGATACGCAGTATTTT. Protein sequence: CASSLNQGATDTQYF.

The chain employs TRBV29-1 and TRBJ2-5; D gene ambiguous. CDR1 SQVTM and CDR2 ANQGSEA come from the germline V gene. V was pared by 0 bases and J by 11 bases, with 13 bases between. The CDR3 has 12 amino acids. The CDR3 protein is CSVEEWSNEQYF. In nucleotides, the CDR3 is TGCAGCGTTGAAGAGTGGAGTAATGAGCAGTACTTC.

Turning to this clonotype: A much larger clone is a single base away; this may be a read error. This sequence joins TRBV6-5 and TRBJ2-7, with TRBD1 identical over 8 bases. The V gene end was trimmed by 0 bases and the J gene end by 7 bases; junction bases not matched to a gene: 11. The length of the CDR3 is 16 residues. CDR1 is MNHEY and CDR2 is SVGAGI in the germline V gene. CDR3 DNA: TGTGCCAGCAGTTACTCCCTCGACAGGGGTAGCGATGAGCAGTACTTC. Encoded protein: CASSYSLDRGSDEQYF.

This clonotype was seen a handful of times. The J gene is TRBJ1-1, the V gene TRBV12-3 or TRBV12-4; no clear D. The V gene lost 6 bases and the J gene lost 4 bases, with 9 bases spanning the gap. This CDR3 has 12 amino acids. CDR3 amino acids: CASREGSTEAFF. The CDR3 DNA reads TGTGCCAGCAGGGAGGGTTCCACTGAAGCTTTCTTT.

V and J are TRBV10-3 and TRBJ1-1; 11 bases match TRBD1. The trim removed 5 bases at V and 6 bases at J, leaving 11 bases unmatched. The CDR3 is 16 amino acids. The V gene's germline CDR1 is ENHRY and CDR2 SYGVKD. CDR3 in amino acids: CAISNRDRGKEPEAFF. DNA for the CDR3: TGTGCCATCAGTAACCGGGACAGGGGGAAGGAACCTGAAGCTTTCTTT.

Turning to this clonotype: A read error is possible here, since a much larger clone lies one base away. The J gene is TRBJ2-4, the V gene TRBV20-1; D may be TRBD2 (5 bases). The J call may be incorrect, as the DNA end agrees better with TRBJ2-7. The CDR3 spans 14 residues. Germline V gives CDR1 DFQATT, CDR2 SNEGSKA (reference sequence). The CDR3 is CSARDERAVDEQYF. The DNA of the CDR3 is TGCAGTGCTAGAGATGAGAGGGCCGTCGACGAGCAGTACTTC.

As concerns this clonotype: A single base separates this from a much larger clone, so it may be a read error. The rearrangement uses TRBV7-2 and TRBJ2-5; no clear D gene. Germline CDR1 and CDR2: SGHTA and FQGNSA. CDR3 length equals 13 residues. V lost 0 bases to trimming and J lost 11 bases, with 13 bases between them. The CDR3 loop is CASSLAGSSKQYF. CDR3 nucleotides: TGTGCCAGCAGCTTAGCGGGCAGCTCCAAGCAGTACTTC.

The rearrangement links TRBV2 to TRBJ2-1; 7 bases are a match to TRBD1. The CDR3 has 12 residues. Germline V lookup: CDR1 SNHLY, CDR2 FYNNEI. Losses at the gene ends were 11 bases for V and 6 bases for J; bases not matched to a gene: 7. The CDR3 sequence is CADDRVVNEQFF. The CDR3 bases are TGTGCCGATGACAGGGTGGTCAATGAGCAGTTCTTC.

This clonotype was observed a handful of times. J is TRBJ1-5 and V is TRBV5-6; 7 positions match TRBD1. The CDR3 consists of 16 residues. Germline CDR1 reads SGHDT; CDR2 reads YYEEEE. With 3 bases clipped from V and 5 bases from J, the junction kept 11 bases outside the gene matches. CDR3 nucleotides: TGTGCCAGCAGCTCGGCGGGGCAGGGGGGACATCAGCCCCAGCATTTT. Protein sequence: CASSSAGQGGHQPQHF.